The following is a TCR beta chain sequence with its context. The CDR3 length is 18 residues. With V trimmed by 4 bases and J by 4 bases, 16 bases remained unmatched. Germline V gene data show CDR1 as SGHNT and CDR2 as YYREEE (reference sequence). This sample was taken from a study of shared T cell receptors in the human thymus. Assay: immunoSEQ multiplex PCR; the TCRdb copy retains only in-frame clones and omits some. The data contain some 760,000 clones, approximately 83% of them singletons. The data were also submitted as part of a second study, on human thymus T cells. That source notes: Donors consisted of healthy Finnish infants (having corrective surgery for congenital heart defects). Thymus specimens were resections from corrective heart surgery. Related research described thymic repertoires that were highly overlapping among unrelated individuals.

The sequenced sample was thymocytes. The chain combines TRBV5-4 with TRBJ1-4, with 7 bases matching TRBD1. The source of this sequence is a girl under two years old with a congenital heart defect. The CDR3 here is CASSHTDHGQAINEKLFF. In DNA form, the CDR3 reads TGTGCCAGCAGCCATACGGATCACGGACAGGCTATTAATGAAAAACTGTTTTTT.